This TCR beta chain comes out of a study of T cell repertoires in ileal Crohn's disease. Using immunoSEQ multiplex PCR, the repertoire was profiled, and TCRdb retains in-frame clones only, with some absent. The repertoire holds some 13,000 clones, with 65% to 85% as singletons. The V end lost 0 bases, the J end lost 9 bases, and 17 bases lay between the germline ends. Germline V gives CDR1 PRHDT, CDR2 FYEKMQ (reference sequence). CDR3 length equals 16 residues. The time point here: neoterminal ileum biopsy at postoperative endoscopy, about 6 months after surgery. The source material was ileal tissue. The sequence was collected from an adult with Crohn's disease. The gene calls are TRBV13 and TRBJ2-2, with D perhaps TRBD2 (6 bases). CDR3 nucleotides: TGTGCCAGCAGCTTAGGCGCGGGGACTGCCAAGAGGGAGCTGTTTTTT. This gives the protein CASSLGAGTAKRELFF.